Shown below are 3 T cell receptor beta chains from a single sample sequenced in a study of cytomegalovirus exposure and HLA in healthy donors. In the PCR, 60 Vbeta and 13 Jbeta primers were used. Clones were sequenced by immunoSEQ multiplex PCR, and TCRdb holds only the in-frame ones, with some missing. The repertoire has roughly 150,000 clones, 65% to 90% of them found once; the top ten carry 1.2%. Sequenced input: PBMCs. The source of these receptors is a female donor in good health and CMV-seronegative.

This chain's CDR3 is CASSLEGHQPQHF. The CDR3 DNA is TGTGCCAGCAGCTTAGAGGGGCATCAGCCCCAGCATTTT. This rearrangement joins TRBV7-6 to TRBJ1-5; perhaps TRBD1 as D (5 bases). V was pared by 1 base and J by 5 bases, with 6 bases between. Germline CDR1 SGHVS, CDR2 FNYEAQ. The CDR3 covers 13 residues.

V gene TRBV27 combines with J gene TRBJ1-1; D may be TRBD1 (6 bases). This CDR3 is 15 amino acids long. V was shortened by 5 bases and J by 7 bases, with 20 bases between the two germline ends. Germline assignment: CDR1 MNHEY and CDR2 SMNVEV (reference sequence). CDR3 protein: CASSTRQVPTVEAFF. The CDR3 DNA sequence: TGTGCCAGCAGTACACGACAGGTTCCAACAGTTGAAGCTTTCTTT.

This chain connects TRBV10-1 to TRBJ2-1; 8 bases line up with TRBD2. CDR1 and CDR2 (germline): WNHNN, SYGVQD (reference sequence). CDR3 length: 17 residues. With V trimmed by 4 bases and J by 3 bases, 11 bases remained unmatched. For the CDR3, the DNA is TGCGCCAGCAGTGTGATTAGAGCGGGAGTCGGCTACAATGAGCAGTTCTTC. Protein: CASSVIRAGVGYNEQFF.